Each of the 28 T cell receptor beta chains below was sequenced from the same sample in a study of neoadjuvant nivolumab and ipilimumab in lung cancer. Sequencing was performed with immunoSEQ multiplex PCR; in TCRdb, only in-frame clones are kept and a portion is missing. The sample carries roughly 2,200 clones, around four fifths recorded once. Sequences were derived from adjacent normal lung tissue, sampled after neoadjuvant nivolumab, alone or with ipilimumab, at or shortly before surgery. Receptors originate from an adult with non-small cell lung cancer.

The chain is built from TRBV13 and TRBJ1-1; TRBD1 might be the D (5 bases). The CDR3 spans 15 residues. The V gene's germline CDR1 is PRHDT and CDR2 FYEKMQ (reference sequence). V was trimmed by 0 bases and J by 10 bases, leaving 18 bases between them. The CDR3 here is CASSLGLGEGWAAFF. Written as DNA, the CDR3 is TGTGCCAGCAGCTTAGGCCTGGGGGAGGGTTGGGCAGCTTTCTTT.

CDR3 protein: CASSTGLAGGRDTQYF. The CDR3 DNA follows: TGTGCCAGCAGCACGGGACTAGCGGGAGGGAGAGATACGCAGTATTTT. This sequence joins TRBV7-9 and TRBJ2-3; 16 positions match TRBD2. J gave up 5 bases and V 5 bases, and 4 bases lay outside the gene matches. Germline V gives CDR1 SEHNR, CDR2 FQNEAQ (reference sequence). The CDR3 covers 16 residues.

This chain connects TRBV28 to TRBJ1-2, with a possible D match to TRBD1 (6 bases). The CDR3 sequence is 13 residues long. Trimming took off 5 bases at V and 8 bases at J, with 15 bases between the two ends. Germline V gene data show CDR1 as MDHEN and CDR2 as SYDVKM. The chain's CDR3 is CASSLTQGLGYTF. DNA of the CDR3: TGTGCCAGCAGTCTGACACAGGGACTCGGCTACACCTTC.

The V gene is TRBV9, the J gene TRBJ2-3; a possible D gene is TRBD1 (5 bases). CDR3 length: 17 residues. The germline CDR1 and CDR2 sequences are SGDLS and YYNGEE. Trimming left V 0 bases short and J 5 bases short, with 19 bases between. The CDR3 DNA sequence: TGTGCCAGCAGCGTAGGCCCCTCGCGGTTCCAGGGAGATACGCAGTATTTT. It specifies CASSVGPSRFQGDTQYF.

The gene calls are TRBV2 and TRBJ2-1; no clear D gene. Trimming removed 4 bases from V and 6 bases from J, with 16 bases in between. CDR3 size: 15 residues. From germline, CDR1 is SNHLY and CDR2 FYNNEI. CDR3 in amino acids: CASSGWRNAPNEQFF. In DNA form, the CDR3 reads TGTGCCAGCAGTGGTTGGCGGAACGCCCCCAATGAGCAGTTCTTC.

The chain has TRBV5-4 and TRBJ2-4, with 13 bases that match TRBD2. Germline V gene lookup returns CDR1 SGHNT and CDR2 YYREEE (reference sequence). The CDR3 has 15 amino acids. V shed 4 bases, J shed 6 bases, and the junction held 4 bases outside the gene matches. The CDR3 DNA sequence: TGTGCCAGCAGCCACTGGACTAGCGGGGGAAACATTCAGTACTTC. This encodes CASSHWTSGGNIQYF.

The gene calls are TRBV6-1 and TRBJ2-5; D may match TRBD1 or TRBD2 (5 bases each). V dropped 10 bases and J dropped 2 bases, with 17 bases sitting between them. This CDR3 region has 14 residues. Germline V gene lookup returns CDR1 MNHNS and CDR2 SASEGT. This chain's CDR3 is CATSRGGSQETQYF. Written as DNA, the CDR3 is TGTGCCACCTCCCGGGGCGGGTCTCAAGAGACCCAGTACTTC.

The sample holds a few counts of this clone. This chain joins TRBV7-2 and TRBJ2-7, with 9 bases matching TRBD1. V shed 0 bases, J shed 6 bases, and the junction held 3 bases outside the gene matches. Germline V lookup: CDR1 SGHTA, CDR2 FQGNSA. The CDR3 covers 14 residues. The CDR3 DNA follows: TGTGCCAGCAGCTTAGCACCGGGACAGGGCGAGCAGTACTTC. This encodes CASSLAPGQGEQYF.

This clone was counted once. CDR3 sequence reads: CASSQSQGGYGYTF. CDR3 DNA sequence: TGCGCCAGCAGCCAATCACAGGGAGGGTATGGCTACACCTTC. This chain uses TRBV4-3 with TRBJ1-2; D is perhaps TRBD1 (6 bases). Germline V gene sequence: CDR1 LGHNA, CDR2 YSLEER. This CDR3 has 14 residues. Trimming pared 2 bases from V and 5 bases from J, leaving 12 bases between.

The rearrangement uses TRBV5-1 and TRBJ1-1; D gene uncertain. The CDR3 extends over 13 amino acids. The V gene's germline CDR1 is SGHRS and CDR2 YFSETQ. Trimming took off 7 bases at V and 3 bases at J, with 13 bases between the two ends. CDR3 sequence (DNA): TGCGCCAGCGGGCCCCGTGATTACACTGAAGCTTTCTTT. Amino acid sequence: CASGPRDYTEAFF. Full variable domain (missing parts from reference TRBV5-1 and TRBJ1-1): KAGVTQTPRYLIKTRGQQVTLSCSPISGHRSVSWYQQTPGQGLQFLFEYFSETQRNKGNFPGRFSGRQFSNSRSEMNVSTLELGDSALYLCASGPRDYTEAFFGQGTRLTVV.

This sequence joins TRBV10-2 and TRBJ1-1; D is possibly TRBD1 (5 bases). Trimming pared 8 bases from V and 3 bases from J, leaving 19 bases between. The CDR3 length is 15 residues. CDR1 and CDR2 from the germline V gene are WSHSY and SAAADI. The CDR3: CASSAAGGYDTEAFF. The DNA of the CDR3 is TGCGCCAGCTCCGCCGCGGGGGGATATGACACTGAAGCTTTCTTT.

The genes are TRBV7-2 and TRBJ1-2, with 9 bases that match TRBD1. The CDR3 covers 15 residues. Per germline, CDR1 SGHTA and CDR2 FQGNSA. With V trimmed by 5 bases and J by 7 bases, 11 bases remained unmatched. The CDR3 DNA reads TGTGCCAGCAGCCCCGTCGGACAGGGGCGAACTGGCTACACCTTC. This encodes CASSPVGQGRTGYTF.

The chain recombines TRBV19 with TRBJ2-2; 9 bases align to TRBD1. Germline values: CDR1 LNHDA, CDR2 SQIVND (reference sequence). J lost 4 bases, V lost 6 bases, and 9 bases had no gene match. The CDR3 is made up of 16 amino acids. The CDR3 spells CASRRGGQGSTGELFF. The CDR3 DNA follows: TGTGCCAGTAGGAGGGGGGGACAGGGATCCACCGGGGAGCTGTTTTTT.

This chain connects TRBV30 to TRBJ1-1, with a possible D match to TRBD1 (6 bases). CDR3 length: 15 amino acids. The ends were cut back, 5 bases at V and 4 bases at J, with 20 bases in the middle. Germline CDR1 reads GTSNPN; CDR2 reads SVGIG (reference sequence). CDR3: CAWAPGHPGGTEAFF. CDR3 in DNA: TGTGCCTGGGCACCGGGACATCCGGGGGGCACTGAAGCTTTCTTT.

This chain joins TRBV25-1 and TRBJ2-5; D is undetermined. Trimming pared 4 bases from V and 1 base from J, leaving 10 bases between. The CDR3 extends over 14 amino acids. Looked up from germline, CDR1 is MGHDK and CDR2 is SYGVNS. The CDR3 DNA sequence: TGTGCCAGCAGTGCCCCCGCGATCCAAGAGACCCAGTACTTC. This translates into CASSAPAIQETQYF. The full variable domain, with the rest looked up from reference TRBV25-1 and TRBJ2-5, is EADIYQTPRYLVIGTGKKITLECSQTMGHDKMYWYQQDPGMELHLIHYSYGVNSTEKGDLSSESTVSRIRTEHFPLTLESARPSHTSQYLCASSAPAIQETQYFGPGTRLLVL.

The rearrangement joins TRBV5-5 to TRBJ2-1; D is unclear. The CDR3 runs 17 residues. Trimming stripped 2 bases from V and 3 bases from J, with 18 bases between. The germline gives CDR1 SGHKS, CDR2 YYEKEE (reference sequence). CDR3 nucleotide sequence: TGTGCCAGCAGCTTTTTACAGTCTATTGCCATCTACAATGAGCAGTTCTTC. Its translation: CASSFLQSIAIYNEQFF.

This sequence joins TRBV29-1 and TRBJ1-4; D is perhaps TRBD1 (5 bases). Germline loops: CDR1 SQVTM, CDR2 ANQGSEA. The V gene lost 5 bases and the J gene lost 8 bases, with 21 bases spanning the gap. This CDR3 comprises 15 residues. CDR3 nucleotide sequence: TGCAGCGTTCCCGCCGAGGGGCGGGAAAAAGAAAAACTGTTTTTT. Translating gives CSVPAEGREKEKLFF.

The V and J genes are TRBV30 and TRBJ2-7; weak D call: TRBD1 (5 bases). The CDR3 extends over 13 amino acids. V was shortened by 3 bases and J by 2 bases, with 11 bases between the two germline ends. CDR1 is GTSNPN and CDR2 is SVGIG in the germline V gene (reference sequence). The CDR3 sequence: CAWRTALTYEQYF. Written as DNA, the CDR3 is TGTGCCTGGAGGACAGCTCTTACCTACGAGCAGTACTTC.

The chain recombines TRBV5-4 with TRBJ1-2; D unclear. The germline V gene has CDR1 SGHNT and CDR2 YYREEE (reference sequence). V lost 3 bases to trimming and J lost 2 bases, with 14 bases between them. The CDR3 loop spans 15 amino acids. CDR3 loop: CASSSGIGGNYGYTF. The DNA for the CDR3 is TGTGCCAGCAGCTCCGGTATAGGAGGGAACTATGGCTACACCTTC.

The CDR3 loop reads CAWKDSSNQPQHF. In nucleotides, the CDR3 is TGTGCCTGGAAGGATTCCAGCAATCAGCCCCAGCATTTT. This chain links TRBV30 with TRBJ1-5, with D uncertain. Per the germline V gene, CDR1 is GTSNPN and CDR2 is SVGIG (reference sequence). Between the trimmed V and J ends, which lost 4 bases and 1 base, there was a span of 8 bases. This CDR3 has 13 residues.

The chain links TRBV11-3 to TRBJ1-3; 7 bases align to TRBD1. The CDR3 runs 15 residues. CDR1 is SGHNT and CDR2 is YENEEA in the germline V gene. Germline trimming cut 4 bases from V and 2 bases from J; bases unmatched to any gene: 5. The CDR3 is CASSYQQGTGNTIYF. CDR3 in DNA: TGTGCCAGCAGCTACCAACAGGGGACTGGAAACACCATATATTTT.

The V gene is TRBV7-9, the J gene TRBJ2-3; no clear D. V lost 3 bases to trimming and J lost 4 bases, with 5 bases between them. Germline values: CDR1 SEHNR, CDR2 FQNEAQ (reference sequence). CDR3 length equals 12 residues. Here the CDR3 reads CASSLTSDTQYF. The CDR3 nucleotides read TGTGCCAGCAGCTTGACTTCAGATACGCAGTATTTT.

This clone was seen only once. The V gene is TRBV5-1, the J gene TRBJ2-7; D may be TRBD2 (5 bases). This CDR3 has 11 amino acids. The germline gives CDR1 SGHRS, CDR2 YFSETQ. Trimming stripped 5 bases from V and 5 bases from J, with 8 bases between. CDR3 residues: CASRSSDEQYF. The DNA of the CDR3 is TGCGCCAGCAGGAGTAGCGACGAGCAGTACTTC.

This chain joins TRBV6-6 and TRBJ2-3, with D maybe TRBD2 (5 bases). The CDR3 has 15 amino acids. Germline V gene lookup returns CDR1 MNHNY and CDR2 SVGAGI (reference sequence). V was clipped by 7 bases and J by 4 bases, with 18 bases between them. CDR3 nucleotides: TGTGCCAGCACCTCGGAGGTGATTTTATCAGATACGCAGTATTTT. Its translation is CASTSEVILSDTQYF.

This clone was observed once. The chain recombines TRBV10-1 with TRBJ2-7; 9 nucleotides align to TRBD2. V shed 6 bases and J 6 bases; nucleotides not matched to a gene: 18. This CDR3 region has 17 residues. Germline V lookup: CDR1 WNHNN, CDR2 SYGVQD (reference sequence). In DNA, the CDR3 is TGCGCCAGCAGAGGCAGGGGCAGTAGCGGGAGTACGGGCGAGCAGTACTTC. This gives the protein CASRGRGSSGSTGEQYF.

The chain links TRBV5-1 to TRBJ2-5, with 8 bases fitting TRBD2. V lost 5 bases, J lost 3 bases, and 6 bases stayed unmatched. The germline V gene encodes CDR1 SGHRS and CDR2 YFSETQ. CDR3 length: 14 residues. The CDR3 is CASRTGTREETQYF. The CDR3 DNA reads TGCGCCAGCAGAACCGGGACTAGGGAAGAGACCCAGTACTTC.

As DNA, the CDR3 is TGTGCCAGCAGTCAAGAACTTTCTACCGGCTACACCTTC. Residues: CASSQELSTGYTF. The chain employs TRBV6-1 and TRBJ1-2; D remains ambiguous. V was shortened by 5 bases and J by 8 bases, with 15 bases between the two germline ends. The CDR3 is 13 residues long. Germline CDR1 is MNHNS and CDR2 is SASEGT.

The chain couples TRBV20-1 to TRBJ1-1, with TRBD1 matching 10 bases. With V trimmed by 5 bases and J by 14 bases, 8 bases remained unmatched. CDR3 size: 11 residues. Germline V lookup: CDR1 DFQATT, CDR2 SNEGSKA (reference sequence). The CDR3 DNA is TGCAGTGCTCTTGTCCCGGGACAGGGGTTCTTT. Encoded protein: CSALVPGQGFF.